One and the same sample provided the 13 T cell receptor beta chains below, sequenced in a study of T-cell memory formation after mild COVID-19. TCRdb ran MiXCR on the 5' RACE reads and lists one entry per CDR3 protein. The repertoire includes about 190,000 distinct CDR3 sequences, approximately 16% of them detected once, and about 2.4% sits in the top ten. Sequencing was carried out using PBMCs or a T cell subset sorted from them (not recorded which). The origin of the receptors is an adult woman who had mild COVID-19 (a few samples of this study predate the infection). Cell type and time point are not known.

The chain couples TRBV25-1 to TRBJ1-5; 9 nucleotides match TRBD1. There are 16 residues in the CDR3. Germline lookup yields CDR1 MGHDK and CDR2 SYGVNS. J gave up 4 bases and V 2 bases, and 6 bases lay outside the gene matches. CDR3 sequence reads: CASSEATGGANQPQHF. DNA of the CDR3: TGTGCCAGCAGTGAAGCCACAGGGGGCGCGAATCAGCCCCAGCATTTT. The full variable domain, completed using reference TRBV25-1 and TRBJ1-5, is EADIYQTPRYLVIGTGKKITLECSQTMGHDKMYWYQQDPGMELHLIHYSYGVNSTEKGDLSSESTVSRIRTEHFPLTLESARPSHTSQYLCASSEATGGANQPQHFGDGTRLSIL.

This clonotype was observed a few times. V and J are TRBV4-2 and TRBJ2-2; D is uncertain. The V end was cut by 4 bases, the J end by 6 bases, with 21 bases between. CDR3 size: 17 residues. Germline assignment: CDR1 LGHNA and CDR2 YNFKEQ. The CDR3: CASSPPQPGPGAGELFF. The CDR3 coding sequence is TGTGCCAGCAGCCCTCCCCAACCGGGCCCCGGAGCCGGGGAGCTGTTTTTT.

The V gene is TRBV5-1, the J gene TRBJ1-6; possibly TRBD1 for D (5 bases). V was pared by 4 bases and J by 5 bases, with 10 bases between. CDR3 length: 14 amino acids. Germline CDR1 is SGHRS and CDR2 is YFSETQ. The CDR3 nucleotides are TGCGCCAGCAGCCAGGGACCGAATAATTCACCCCTCCACTTT. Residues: CASSQGPNNSPLHF.

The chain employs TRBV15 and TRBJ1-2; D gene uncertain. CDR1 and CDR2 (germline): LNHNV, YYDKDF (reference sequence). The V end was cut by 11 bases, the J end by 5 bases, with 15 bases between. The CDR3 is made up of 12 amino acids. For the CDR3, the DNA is TGTGCCGAGGGCGGGCAGGCGTATGGCTACACCTTC. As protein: CAEGGQAYGYTF.

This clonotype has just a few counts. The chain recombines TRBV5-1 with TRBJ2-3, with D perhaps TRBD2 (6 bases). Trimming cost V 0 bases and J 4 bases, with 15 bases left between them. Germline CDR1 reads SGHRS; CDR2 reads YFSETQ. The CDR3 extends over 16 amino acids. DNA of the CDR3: TGCGCCAGCAGCTTGGCTTGGGGAAGGAGGGCAGATACGCAGTATTTT. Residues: CASSLAWGRRADTQYF.

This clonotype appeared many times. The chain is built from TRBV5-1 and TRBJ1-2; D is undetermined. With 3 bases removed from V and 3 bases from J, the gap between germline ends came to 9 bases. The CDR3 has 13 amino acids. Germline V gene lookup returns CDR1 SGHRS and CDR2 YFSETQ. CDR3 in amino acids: CASSSDGDYGYTF. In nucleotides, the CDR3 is TGCGCCAGCAGCTCGGACGGTGACTATGGCTACACCTTC.

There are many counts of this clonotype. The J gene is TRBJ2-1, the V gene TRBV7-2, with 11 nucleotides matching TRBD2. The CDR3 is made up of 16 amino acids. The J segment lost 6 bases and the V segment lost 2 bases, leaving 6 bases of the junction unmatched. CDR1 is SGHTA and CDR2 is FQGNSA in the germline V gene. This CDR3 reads CASSLQLAGALNEQFF. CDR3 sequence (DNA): TGTGCCAGCAGCTTACAACTAGCGGGAGCACTCAATGAGCAGTTCTTC.

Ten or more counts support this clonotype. This chain's CDR3 is CASRRGGGETQYF. In nucleotides, the CDR3 is TGTGCCAGCAGGCGAGGGGGGGGAGAGACCCAGTACTTC. The rearrangement links TRBV5-4 to TRBJ2-5; possible D gene TRBD2, 7 bases. Trimming shortened V by 5 bases and J by 4 bases, and 12 bases separated the two germline ends. The CDR3 extends over 13 amino acids. CDR1 is SGHNT and CDR2 is YYREEE in the germline V gene (reference sequence).

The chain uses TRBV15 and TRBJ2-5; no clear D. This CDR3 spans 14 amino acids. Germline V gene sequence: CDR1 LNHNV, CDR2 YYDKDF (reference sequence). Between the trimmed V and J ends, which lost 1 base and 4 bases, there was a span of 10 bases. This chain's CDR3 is CATSRGTTRETQYF. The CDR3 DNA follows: TGTGCCACCAGCAGAGGTACAACGAGAGAGACCCAGTACTTC.

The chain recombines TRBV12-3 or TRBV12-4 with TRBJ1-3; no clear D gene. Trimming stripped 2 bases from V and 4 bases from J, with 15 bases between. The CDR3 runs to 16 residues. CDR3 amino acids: CASSLSSPGTGNTIYF. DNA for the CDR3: TGTGCCAGCAGTTTATCTTCGCCGGGAACGGGAAACACCATATATTTT.

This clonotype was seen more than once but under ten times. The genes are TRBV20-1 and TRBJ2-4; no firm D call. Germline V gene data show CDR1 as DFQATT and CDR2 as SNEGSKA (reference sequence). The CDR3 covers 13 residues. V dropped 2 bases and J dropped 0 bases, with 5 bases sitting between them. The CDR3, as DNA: TGCAGTGCTAGAAATCCAGCCAAAAACATTCAGTACTTC. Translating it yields CSARNPAKNIQYF.

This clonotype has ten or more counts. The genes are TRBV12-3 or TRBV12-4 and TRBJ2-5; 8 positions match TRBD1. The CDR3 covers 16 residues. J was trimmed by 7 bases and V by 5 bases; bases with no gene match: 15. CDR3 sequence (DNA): TGTGCCAGCAGTATCGCCAGGGCAGGGGGCGGGTGGACCCAGTACTTC. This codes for CASSIARAGGGWTQYF.

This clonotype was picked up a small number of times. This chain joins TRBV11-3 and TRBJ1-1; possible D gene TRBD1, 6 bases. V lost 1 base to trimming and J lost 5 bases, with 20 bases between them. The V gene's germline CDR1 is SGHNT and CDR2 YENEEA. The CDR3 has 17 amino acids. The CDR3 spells CASSLVGVGGGRTEAFF. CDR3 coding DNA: TGTGCCAGCAGCTTAGTTGGAGTCGGGGGCGGCAGGACTGAAGCTTTCTTT. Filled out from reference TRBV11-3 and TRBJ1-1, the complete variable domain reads EAGVVQSPRYKIIEKKQPVAFWCNPISGHNTLYWYLQNLGQGPELLIRYENEEAVDDSQLPKDRFSAERLKGVDSTLKIQPAELGDSAVYLCASSLVGVGGGRTEAFFGQGTRLTVV.